This passage covers 30 T cell receptor beta chains from one sample sequenced in a study of cytomegalovirus exposure and HLA in healthy donors. 60 Vbeta and 13 Jbeta primers were used in PCR. Here immunoSEQ multiplex PCR was the method, and the copy in TCRdb shows in-frame clones only, minus some. The sample includes fewer than 250,000 clones, roughly 82% of them seen just once. The sample taken for sequencing was PBMCs. Receptors were obtained from a man aged 40-55 years in good health and CMV-seropositive.

J is TRBJ1-1 and V is TRBV5-4, with D hard to call. CDR3 length: 16 residues. CDR1 is SGHNT and CDR2 is YYREEE in the germline V gene (reference sequence). V was pared by 4 bases and J by 4 bases, with 20 bases between. In DNA, the CDR3 is TGTGCCAGCAGCGGTCCCGGGGAAGCCCGGGGCACTGAAGCTTTCTTT. Translation: CASSGPGEARGTEAFF.

This chain uses TRBV7-2 with TRBJ2-3, with D possibly TRBD1 on 5 matching bases. The germline V gene has CDR1 SGHTA and CDR2 FQGNSA. V lost 5 bases, J lost 6 bases, and 15 bases lay in between. This CDR3 contains 14 residues. The CDR3 sequence: CASSPRSTGDTQYF. The CDR3 DNA is TGTGCCAGCAGCCCTCGGTCCACAGGTGATACGCAGTATTTT.

The chain is built from TRBV4-2 and TRBJ1-1; D gene unclear. V was trimmed by 1 base and J by 2 bases, leaving 11 bases between them. CDR1 and CDR2 from the germline V gene are LGHNA and YNFKEQ. The CDR3 spans 15 residues. The CDR3 loop reads CASSQAGSRNTEAFF. The CDR3 nucleotides are TGTGCCAGCAGCCAAGCTGGCTCACGTAACACTGAAGCTTTCTTT.

V usage is TRBV2 and J usage is TRBJ2-2; 11 bases are shared with TRBD2. The V and J ends lost 6 bases and 5 bases, in that order; junction bases with no gene match: 20. The V gene's germline CDR1 is SNHLY and CDR2 FYNNEI. The length of the CDR3 is 20 residues. The CDR3 bases are TGTGCCAGCAGGGCGCCCCTGGGACTAGCGGTTGGGTTTGGGACCGGGGAGCTGTTTTTT. Translated, it gives CASRAPLGLAVGFGTGELFF.

V gene TRBV20-1 combines with J gene TRBJ1-2; D is perhaps TRBD1 (6 bases). The CDR3 consists of 11 residues. Germline V gene data show CDR1 as DFQATT and CDR2 as SNEGSKA (reference sequence). CDR3 protein: CRALGAEGYTF. CDR3 nucleotides: TGCAGGGCCTTGGGGGCTGAAGGCTACACCTTC.

The chain couples TRBV6-5 to TRBJ1-1, with 7 bases identical to TRBD1. Germline trimming cut 5 bases from V and 8 bases from J; bases unmatched to any gene: 11. Germline V CDR1 and CDR2: MNHEY, SVGAGI. The CDR3 is 14 amino acids. In DNA form, the CDR3 reads TGTGCCAGCAGTCTCGAGACAGGGTCGGCGGAAGCTTTCTTT. Translation gives CASSLETGSAEAFF.

In regard to this clone: The same CDR3 can be traced to other DNA sequences in this sample. J is TRBJ2-1 and V is TRBV9; TRBD2 aligns across 14 bases. This CDR3 spans 15 amino acids. CDR1 and CDR2 from the germline V gene are SGDLS and YYNGEE. Trimming at V came to 3 bases and at J to 7 bases, leaving 3 bases not matched to a gene. Here the CDR3 reads CASSGLAGGPNEQFF. CDR3 in DNA: TGTGCCAGCAGCGGACTAGCGGGAGGGCCTAATGAGCAGTTCTTC. Supplemented by reference TRBV9 and TRBJ2-1, the full variable domain reads DSGVTQTPKHLITATGQRVTLRCSPRSGDLSVYWYQQSLDQGLQFLIQYYNGEERAKGNILERFSAQQFPDLHSELNLSSLELGDSALYFCASSGLAGGPNEQFFGPGTRLTVL.

The V gene is TRBV4-2, the J gene TRBJ2-1, with D unclear. Deletions cut 0 bases from V and 6 bases from J, with 15 bases between. The CDR3 totals 16 residues. CDR1 is LGHNA and CDR2 is YNFKEQ in the germline V gene. CDR3 DNA: TGTGCCAGCAGCCAAGACTCCCCACCTGGGCTCAATGAGCAGTTCTTC. It is translated as CASSQDSPPGLNEQFF.

The CDR3 bases are TGTGCCAGCGCATCGAGGGTTTACTACGAGCAGTACTTC. It specifies CASASRVYYEQYF. This rearrangement joins TRBV6-6 to TRBJ2-7; possible D gene TRBD2, 5 bases. In germline, CDR1 is MNHNY, CDR2 SVGAGI (reference sequence). Trimming left V 8 bases short and J 3 bases short, with 14 bases between. CDR3 length: 13 amino acids.

This clone has just one count. The chain uses TRBV6-5 and TRBJ2-7, with D maybe TRBD2 (7 bases). Trimming pared 2 bases from V and 3 bases from J, leaving 14 bases between. Germline assignment: CDR1 MNHEY and CDR2 SVGAGI. This CDR3 is 15 amino acids long. The DNA for the CDR3 is TGTGCCAGCAGTTACGGTAGGGGGGGTAGCTACGAGCAGTACGTC. This sequence encodes CASSYGRGGSYEQYV.

This clone was seen a single time. The chain couples TRBV10-1 to TRBJ2-1, with 10 bases identical to TRBD2. The CDR3 totals 15 residues. Trimming cost V 5 bases and J 8 bases; bases outside gene matches: 9. From germline, CDR1 is WNHNN and CDR2 SYGVQD (reference sequence). The CDR3 DNA reads TGCGCCAGCAGTTACACTAGCGGGAATGTATATGAGCAGTTCTTC. Its protein is CASSYTSGNVYEQFF.

The V and J genes are TRBV19 and TRBJ1-1, with TRBD1 matching 7 bases. Trimming cost V 1 base and J 5 bases; bases outside gene matches: 10. This CDR3 has 16 amino acids. The germline V gene encodes CDR1 LNHDA and CDR2 SQIVND (reference sequence). CDR3 sequence: CASSIVPTGQRTEAFF. CDR3 DNA sequence: TGTGCCAGTAGTATAGTCCCGACAGGGCAGCGGACTGAAGCTTTCTTT. The full variable domain, rest sourced from reference TRBV19 and TRBJ1-1, is DGGITQSPKYLFRKEGQNVTLSCEQNLNHDAMYWYRQDPGQGLRLIYYSQIVNDFQKGDIAEGYSVSREKKESFPLTVTSAQKNPTAFYLCASSIVPTGQRTEAFFGQGTRLTVV.

The chain joins TRBV30 to TRBJ2-2; D may be TRBD2 (7 bases). CDR3 length: 16 amino acids. V was cut by 4 bases and J by 2 bases, with 17 bases left in between. Germline CDR1 and CDR2: GTSNPN and SVGIG (reference sequence). CDR3 residues: CAWTPRGQGNTGELFF. CDR3 DNA sequence: TGTGCCTGGACCCCGCGGGGGCAGGGAAACACCGGGGAGCTGTTTTTT.

The chain combines TRBV28 with TRBJ2-7, with 7 nucleotides matching TRBD1. Trimming at V came to 8 bases and at J to 2 bases, leaving 9 bases not matched to a gene. The CDR3 consists of 14 residues. CDR1 and CDR2 (germline): MDHEN, SYDVKM. The CDR3: CASGDSSVPYEQYV. In DNA, the CDR3 is TGTGCCAGCGGGGACAGTTCCGTCCCCTACGAGCAGTACGTC.

The CDR3 DNA follows: TGTGCCAGCAGCGTAACTAGCACAGATACGCAGTATTTT. Translating it yields CASSVTSTDTQYF. The chain uses TRBV9 and TRBJ2-3, with no clear D. V was cut by 1 base and J by 0 bases, with 3 bases left in between. Germline lookup yields CDR1 SGDLS and CDR2 YYNGEE. CDR3 length: 13 residues. The entire variable domain, with the rest obtained from reference TRBV9 and TRBJ2-3, is as follows: DSGVTQTPKHLITATGQRVTLRCSPRSGDLSVYWYQQSLDQGLQFLIQYYNGEERAKGNILERFSAQQFPDLHSELNLSSLELGDSALYFCASSVTSTDTQYFGPGTRLTVL.

The V and J genes are TRBV19 and TRBJ2-7; 7 bases match TRBD2. CDR1 and CDR2 from the germline V gene are LNHDA and SQIVND (reference sequence). The CDR3 totals 15 residues. The ends lost 4 bases at V and 2 bases at J; junction bases unmatched: 8. The CDR3 sequence is CASSTTHRGAYEQYF. The CDR3 DNA sequence: TGTGCCAGTAGTACTACCCATCGGGGGGCCTACGAGCAGTACTTC.

The chain recombines TRBV5-1 with TRBJ2-3, with 10 bases fitting TRBD1. Germline loops: CDR1 SGHRS, CDR2 YFSETQ. The CDR3 totals 16 residues. After removal of 0 bases from V and 2 bases from J, the junction contained 3 bases not matched to a gene. In DNA form, the CDR3 reads TGCGCCAGCAGCTTGGGGGACAGGGGCGTCACAGATACGCAGTATTTT. It specifies CASSLGDRGVTDTQYF.

The chain combines TRBV7-8 with TRBJ2-7; 10 nucleotides match TRBD2. This CDR3 comprises 19 residues. From germline, CDR1 is SGHVS and CDR2 FQNEAQ. The trim removed 5 bases at V and 3 bases at J, leaving 19 bases unmatched. The CDR3 sequence: CASSRGRASGRSGLYEQYF. In nucleotides, the CDR3 is TGTGCCAGCAGCCGAGGGAGGGCTAGCGGGAGAAGTGGGCTCTACGAGCAGTACTTC. Drawing the rest from reference TRBV7-8 and TRBJ2-7, the complete variable domain is GAGVSQSPRYKVAKRGQDVALRCDPISGHVSLFWYQQALGQGPEFLTYFQNEAQLDKSGLPSDRFFAERPEGSVSTLKIQRTQQEDSAVYLCASSRGRASGRSGLYEQYFGPGTRLTVT.

The DNA of the CDR3 is TGCGCCAGCAGCCTGTGGACTAGCGGGAAGGATGAGCAGTTCTTC. It encodes CASSLWTSGKDEQFF. The chain uses TRBV5-1 and TRBJ2-1; 12 nucleotides agree with TRBD2. The CDR3 totals 15 residues. Germline values: CDR1 SGHRS, CDR2 YFSETQ. V shed 4 bases, J shed 8 bases, and the junction held 7 bases outside the gene matches.

The rearrangement uses TRBV27 and TRBJ2-2; a possible D gene is TRBD1 (6 bases). The CDR3 has 16 residues. The germline V gene encodes CDR1 MNHEY and CDR2 SMNVEV (reference sequence). Trimming took off 6 bases at V and 2 bases at J, with 16 bases between the two ends. The DNA for the CDR3 is TGTGCCAGCAGAGAATCCGGGACATCAAACACCGGGGAGCTGTTTTTT. Amino acids: CASRESGTSNTGELFF.

The chain uses TRBV2 and TRBJ2-7; TRBD2 matches at 10 bases. The CDR3 runs 16 residues. The germline V gene encodes CDR1 SNHLY and CDR2 FYNNEI. The V gene end was trimmed by 0 bases and the J gene end by 5 bases; junction bases not matched to a gene: 7. This chain's CDR3 is CASSEAGLAGENEQYV. DNA of the CDR3: TGTGCCAGCAGTGAAGCTGGGCTAGCGGGAGAGAACGAGCAGTACGTC.

The V gene is TRBV29-1, the J gene TRBJ2-1, with TRBD2 matching 14 bases. V was clipped by 6 bases and J by 9 bases; unmatched bases: 13. The V gene's germline CDR1 is SQVTM and CDR2 ANQGSEA. The CDR3 contains 16 residues. In DNA form, the CDR3 reads TGCAGCGTGGAGGGACTAGCGGGAGCCAGGGGGGGTGAGCAGTTCTTC. Translated, it gives CSVEGLAGARGGEQFF.

The rearrangement links TRBV11-3 to TRBJ2-1; 9 positions match TRBD1. CDR3 length: 13 amino acids. Germline-derived CDR1 and CDR2 are SGHNT and YENEEA. V lost 4 bases, J lost 8 bases, and 3 bases stayed unmatched. For the CDR3, the DNA is TGTGCCAGCAGCTCCACAGGGGGCTATGAGCAGTTCTTC. Translation gives CASSSTGGYEQFF. Combining the CDR3 with reference TRBV11-3 and TRBJ2-1 gives the whole variable domain EAGVVQSPRYKIIEKKQPVAFWCNPISGHNTLYWYLQNLGQGPELLIRYENEEAVDDSQLPKDRFSAERLKGVDSTLKIQPAELGDSAVYLCASSSTGGYEQFFGPGTRLTVL.

The CDR3 region has the DNA TGTGCCAGCTCACCGCGATCGAGACAGAACAATCAGCCCCAGCATTTT. This translates into CASSPRSRQNNQPQHF. V usage is TRBV18 and J usage is TRBJ1-5; weak D call: TRBD1 (5 bases). V lost 3 bases and J 3 bases, leaving 15 bases between the germline ends. CDR1 is KGHSH, CDR2 LQKENI, per germline. The CDR3 consists of 16 residues.

This sequence joins TRBV9 and TRBJ1-1; weak D call: TRBD1 (5 bases). With 2 bases removed from V and 2 bases from J, the gap between germline ends came to 25 bases. The CDR3 extends over 19 amino acids. Germline assignment: CDR1 SGDLS and CDR2 YYNGEE. CDR3 in DNA: TGTGCCAGCAGCGTCGGCATTACAGGCCAATCCCCTAAAAACACTGAAGCTTTCTTT. Translation gives CASSVGITGQSPKNTEAFF.

The J gene is TRBJ2-6, the V gene TRBV5-1; D possibly corresponds to TRBD1 (6 bases). This CDR3 has 15 amino acids. The germline gives CDR1 SGHRS, CDR2 YFSETQ. The V end lost 5 bases, the J end lost 2 bases, and 11 bases lay between the germline ends. The CDR3 DNA is TGCGCCAGCAGTCAGGGGATTGCTGGGGCCAACGTCCTGACTTTC. This encodes CASSQGIAGANVLTF.

This clone came up once. The chain joins TRBV6-1 to TRBJ2-2; 8 bases are a match to TRBD2. Trimming removed 2 bases from V and 7 bases from J; junction bases left unmatched: 3. The CDR3 has 14 residues. Looked up from germline, CDR1 is MNHNS and CDR2 is SASEGT. The CDR3 here is CASSETGGGGELFF. DNA for the CDR3: TGTGCCAGCAGTGAAACCGGGGGGGGCGGGGAGCTGTTTTTT.

This clone was seen a few times. V gene TRBV25-1 combines with J gene TRBJ2-1, with 10 bases matching TRBD1. Germline CDR1 reads MGHDK; CDR2 reads SYGVNS. V trimming: 4 bases; J trimming: 7 bases; junction bases outside the gene matches: 1. The CDR3 is 13 amino acids. Written as DNA, the CDR3 is TGTGCCAGCAGTGGACAGGGGGCGAATGAGCAGTTCTTC. It specifies CASSGQGANEQFF.

The CDR3 DNA follows: TGTGCCAGCAGGGAATCGGGAGAGACCCAGTACTTC. This translates into CASRESGETQYF. The chain links TRBV6-5 to TRBJ2-5; D is unresolved. The CDR3 length is 12 residues. V was trimmed by 6 bases and J by 4 bases, leaving 9 bases between them. CDR1 and CDR2 (germline): MNHEY, SVGAGI.

The chain has TRBV9 and TRBJ2-1; the match to TRBD2 covers 13 bases. Germline loops: CDR1 SGDLS, CDR2 YYNGEE. Trimming at V came to 4 bases and at J to 7 bases, leaving 5 bases not matched to a gene. CDR3 size: 15 residues. The CDR3 bases are TGTGCCAGCAGCCTAGGACTAGCGGGAGCTAATGAGCAGTTCTTC. This sequence encodes CASSLGLAGANEQFF.